The 21 T cell receptor beta chains below all came from one sample that was sequenced in a study of T cell responses to AZD1222 COVID-19 vaccine. Data came from immunoSEQ multiplex PCR; TCRdb stores just in-frame clones and leaves some out. The sample yields roughly 160,000 clones, more than 70% seen once. The specimen was peripheral blood, collected on day 0 of AZD1222 vaccination. These receptors originate from an adult in good health.

This clone was seen more than once but under ten times. The V and J genes are TRBV7-8 and TRBJ2-2; no clear D gene. Trimming shortened V by 0 bases and J by 8 bases, and 10 bases separated the two germline ends. Germline V lookup: CDR1 SGHVS, CDR2 FQNEAQ. This CDR3 has 14 residues. Here the CDR3 reads CASSLATPTGELFF. CDR3 in DNA: TGTGCCAGCAGCTTAGCGACCCCCACGGGGGAGCTGTTTTTT.

This chain links TRBV30 with TRBJ1-2; TRBD1 aligns across 9 bases. CDR3 length equals 13 residues. Germline trimming cut 5 bases from V and 5 bases from J; bases unmatched to any gene: 6. The germline gives CDR1 GTSNPN, CDR2 SVGIG (reference sequence). This CDR3 reads CAWAGTGQYGYTF. In DNA form, the CDR3 reads TGTGCCTGGGCCGGGACAGGGCAGTATGGCTACACCTTC.

CDR3 loop: CASSIPRRLAGEGEQFF. The CDR3 bases are TGCGCCAGCAGCATACCCCGAAGACTAGCGGGAGAGGGTGAGCAGTTCTTC. The rearrangement uses TRBV5-1 and TRBJ2-1, with 12 bases fitting TRBD2. The CDR3 has 17 residues. Germline V lookup: CDR1 SGHRS, CDR2 YFSETQ. Trimming took 4 bases from V and 9 from J; bases not matched to a gene: 14.

The V and J genes are TRBV18 and TRBJ1-1, with D possibly being TRBD1 (6 bases). The CDR3 has 16 amino acids. Looked up from germline, CDR1 is KGHSH and CDR2 is LQKENI. V lost 6 bases, J lost 0 bases, and 17 bases lay in between. CDR3 bases: TGTGCCAGCTCTCTGAACAGGGACGAGGTGAACACTGAAGCTTTCTTT. Residues: CASSLNRDEVNTEAFF. Together with reference TRBV18 and TRBJ1-1, the CDR3 gives the full variable domain: NAGVMQNPRHLVRRRGQEARLRCSPMKGHSHVYWYRQLPEEGLKFMVYLQKENIIDESGMPKERFSAEFPKEGPSILRIQQVVRGDSAAYFCASSLNRDEVNTEAFFGQGTRLTVV.

The genes are TRBV28 and TRBJ1-2; D ambiguous. The germline V and J ends were trimmed by 3 bases and 5 bases, with 7 bases remaining between them. There are 12 residues in the CDR3. Germline CDR1 is MDHEN and CDR2 is SYDVKM. CDR3 in DNA: TGTGCCAGCAGTTTCGGGGTTTATGGCTACACCTTC. It specifies CASSFGVYGYTF.

This chain uses TRBV28 with TRBJ1-1; D gene uncertain. V lost 2 bases, J lost 6 bases, and 10 bases lay in between. The CDR3 extends over 13 amino acids. Germline assignment: CDR1 MDHEN and CDR2 SYDVKM. DNA of the CDR3: TGTGCCAGCAGTTTAACCCTAACGGCTGAAGCTTTCTTT. Translated: CASSLTLTAEAFF.

This clone was detected once. The sample contains more than one DNA sequence encoding this CDR3. V is TRBV7-9 and J is TRBJ2-1; D unresolved. The CDR3 contains 14 residues. Looked up from germline, CDR1 is SEHNR and CDR2 is FQNEAQ (reference sequence). Trimming removed 0 bases from V and 1 base from J, with 4 bases in between. DNA of the CDR3: TGTGCCAGCAGCTTAGCGGGGTCCTACAATGAGCAGTTCTTC. As protein: CASSLAGSYNEQFF.

The sample holds a few counts of this clone. V gene TRBV9 combines with J gene TRBJ2-3; no clear D gene. Per the germline V gene, CDR1 is SGDLS and CDR2 is YYNGEE. The CDR3 runs to 15 residues. Trimming pared 0 bases from V and 6 bases from J, leaving 14 bases between. Written as DNA, the CDR3 is TGTGCCAGCAGCGTAGATATAGGAGTCACTGATACGCAGTATTTT. Translating it yields CASSVDIGVTDTQYF.

The chain uses TRBV4-3 and TRBJ2-4, with D possibly TRBD1 on 6 matching bases. CDR1 is LGHNA and CDR2 is YSLEER in the germline V gene. V dropped 1 base and J dropped 3 bases, with 16 bases sitting between them. This CDR3 has 17 residues. The CDR3 sequence is CASSQVTAGVGKNIQYF. The CDR3, as DNA: TGCGCCAGCAGCCAAGTAACGGCAGGGGTCGGCAAAAACATTCAGTACTTC.

The chain is built from TRBV7-2 and TRBJ1-2; D possibly corresponds to TRBD1 (5 bases). Per germline, CDR1 SGHTA and CDR2 FQGNSA. The CDR3 extends over 14 amino acids. Trimming shortened V by 5 bases and J by 2 bases, and 12 bases separated the two germline ends. The CDR3: CASSRRDGNYGYTF. CDR3 coding DNA: TGTGCCAGCAGCAGACGGGACGGGAACTATGGCTACACCTTC. The full variable domain, rest sourced from reference TRBV7-2 and TRBJ1-2, is GAGVSQSPSNKVTEKGKDVELRCDPISGHTALYWYRQSLGQGLEFLIYFQGNSAPDKSGLPSDRFSAERTGGSVSTLTIQRTQQEDSAVYLCASSRRDGNYGYTFGSGTRLTVV.

V usage is TRBV5-4 and J usage is TRBJ1-6, with TRBD1 identical over 7 bases. V lost 3 bases and J lost 7; bases outside the gene matches: 7. Germline V gene sequence: CDR1 SGHNT, CDR2 YYREEE (reference sequence). This CDR3 contains 15 residues. The CDR3 DNA follows: TGTGCCAGCAGCTCGCAACAGGGGCTAAATTCACCCCTCCACTTT. This encodes CASSSQQGLNSPLHF.

This chain uses TRBV21-1 with TRBJ1-1; the table's D call, TRBD1, has no DNA check behind it. TRBV21-1 is a listed pseudogene. This CDR3 contains 18 residues. The CDR3 DNA reads TGTGCCAGCACCCTACTCCACCGGGACAGGGGACTGAACACTGAAGCTTTCTTT. Translated, it gives CASTLLHRDRGLNTEAFF.

This chain uses TRBV24-1 with TRBJ1-2, with 7 positions matching TRBD1. The CDR3 sequence is 16 residues long. Germline values: CDR1 KGHDR, CDR2 SFDVKD. Germline trimming cut 2 bases from V and 1 base from J; bases unmatched to any gene: 6. The CDR3 region is CATSDSGQALNYGYTF. The CDR3 DNA reads TGTGCCACCAGTGATTCCGGACAGGCTCTTAACTATGGCTACACCTTC.

This chain uses TRBV7-2 with TRBJ1-6, with D perhaps matching TRBD1 (6 bases). The CDR3 has 17 amino acids. Looked up from germline, CDR1 is SGHTA and CDR2 is FQGNSA. V lost 5 bases and J lost 3, with 17 bases in between. CDR3 loop: CASSRLGRDNYNSPLHF. CDR3 coding DNA: TGTGCCAGCAGCCGCTTAGGTAGGGACAACTATAATTCACCCCTCCACTTT.

Here the CDR3 reads CASSPQDSWISPLHF. The CDR3 DNA reads TGTGCCAGCAGCCCACAAGACAGCTGGATCTCGCCCCTCCACTTT. The genes are TRBV7-9 and TRBJ1-6, with D tentatively TRBD1 (5 bases). Looked up from germline, CDR1 is SEHNR and CDR2 is FQNEAQ (reference sequence). Trimming removed 5 bases at V and 13 bases at J, with 21 bases between. The CDR3 spans 15 residues.

The J gene is TRBJ1-1, the V gene TRBV5-1, with D perhaps matching TRBD1 (6 bases). Germline-derived CDR1 and CDR2 are SGHRS and YFSETQ. The CDR3 extends over 15 amino acids. Trimming cost V 0 bases and J 8 bases, with 17 bases left between them. CDR3: CASSLVGGGLVEAFF. The CDR3 nucleotides read TGCGCCAGCAGCTTGGTGGGGGGCGGTCTCGTCGAAGCTTTCTTT.

The table lists this clone with a count of one. The chain uses TRBV30 and TRBJ1-6; no definite D call. V was cut by 1 base and J by 10 bases, with 11 bases left in between. The CDR3 has 13 residues. Looked up from germline, CDR1 is GTSNPN and CDR2 is SVGIG (reference sequence). The CDR3 protein is CAWSGVAGSPLHF. The DNA of the CDR3 is TGTGCCTGGAGTGGGGTCGCTGGGTCACCCCTCCACTTT.

The CDR3 spells CASSVSGTDYNEQFF. The CDR3 nucleotides read TGTGCCAGCAGCGTATCGGGGACAGACTACAATGAGCAGTTCTTC. The chain uses TRBV9 and TRBJ2-1; the match to TRBD1 covers 7 bases. Germline lookup yields CDR1 SGDLS and CDR2 YYNGEE. The CDR3 has 15 residues. Losses at the gene ends were 1 base for V and 3 bases for J; bases not matched to a gene: 4. Full variable domain (outside the CDR3, taken from reference TRBV9 and TRBJ2-1): DSGVTQTPKHLITATGQRVTLRCSPRSGDLSVYWYQQSLDQGLQFLIQYYNGEERAKGNILERFSAQQFPDLHSELNLSSLELGDSALYFCASSVSGTDYNEQFFGPGTRLTVL.

This chain uses TRBV28 with TRBJ1-2, with no clear D. V was cut by 3 bases and J by 8 bases, with 7 bases left in between. The CDR3 is made up of 11 amino acids. Germline V gene sequence: CDR1 MDHEN, CDR2 SYDVKM. The DNA of the CDR3 is TGTGCCAGCAGTTTGACGGGGGGCTACACCTTC. Residues: CASSLTGGYTF.

As regards this clone: This specimen includes other DNA sequences encoding the same CDR3. The V and J genes are TRBV28 and TRBJ1-2; 9 nucleotides line up with TRBD1. This CDR3 region has 13 residues. Germline CDR1 reads MDHEN; CDR2 reads SYDVKM. V lost 4 bases to trimming and J lost 6 bases; unmatched junction nucleotides: 3. CDR3 nucleotide sequence: TGTGCCAGCAGTTCGGGACAGGGAGATGGCTACACCTTC. It encodes CASSSGQGDGYTF.

The chain is built from TRBV5-1 and TRBJ1-2; 9 bases match TRBD1. This CDR3 is 15 amino acids long. Trimming took 4 bases from V and 6 from J; bases not matched to a gene: 10. Germline CDR1 and CDR2: SGHRS and YFSETQ. The CDR3 sequence is CASSQPGQGTNGYTF. CDR3 bases: TGCGCCAGCAGCCAGCCGGGACAGGGAACGAATGGCTACACCTTC.